This entry features one TCR beta chain sequence. Methods used by the authors: Amplification with reference gene primers provided the estimates of nucleated cell counts. Clones were sequenced by immunoSEQ multiplex PCR, and TCRdb holds only the in-frame ones, with some missing. That table supplies the V and J calls and clone size; D and trimming were determined from the DNA. Of 80,000 to 100,000 clones detected, about nine tenths appear once; the ten largest clones hold 1.8%. This sample was taken from a study of blood T cell repertoires in COVID-19. Study-wide context: The United States, Italy and Spain were the sources of the acute and convalescent COVID-19 samples. T cells, B-cell-depleted T cells, or PBMCs supplied cDNA or gDNA.

The CDR3 runs 16 residues. V lost 3 bases to trimming and J lost 0 bases; unmatched junction nucleotides: 1. Germline values: CDR1 KGHDR, CDR2 SFDVKD. The receptor was derived from a human donor with active COVID-19. The donor label of this sample is uncertain. The chain joins TRBV24-1 to TRBJ2-3, with 11 nucleotides matching TRBD2. The sample taken for sequencing was peripheral blood. CDR3 coding DNA: TGTGCCACCAGTGATCGGACTAGCGGGAGCACAGATACGCAGTATTTT. This encodes CATSDRTSGSTDTQYF.